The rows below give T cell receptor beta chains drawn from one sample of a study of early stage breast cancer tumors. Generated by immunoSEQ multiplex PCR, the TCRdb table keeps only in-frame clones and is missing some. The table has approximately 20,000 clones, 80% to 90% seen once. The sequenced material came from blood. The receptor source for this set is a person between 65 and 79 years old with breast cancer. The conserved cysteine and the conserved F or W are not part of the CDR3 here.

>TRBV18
ASSSGQAETQY
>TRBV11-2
ASSLTRAGQETQY
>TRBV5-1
ASSLEGAHNQPQH
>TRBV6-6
ASSYGQLTDTQY
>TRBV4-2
ASSQDLGGVNYGYT
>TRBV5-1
ASSATGSNTEAF
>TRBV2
ASSYSGGNNEQF
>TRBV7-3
ASSLSGVGEQF
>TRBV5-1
ASSLASGGPYEQY
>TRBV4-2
ASSQERSGPSYEQY
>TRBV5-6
ASTGGRGSTDTQY
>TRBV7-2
ASSFGQAPNQPQH
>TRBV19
ASSQSNSPLH
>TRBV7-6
ASSLGQENTEAF
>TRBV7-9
ASSFGRGNLETQY
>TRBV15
ATSRDLATRSLEGYT